This TCR beta chain was recovered during a study of blood T cells in healthy people across ages. Study-wide findings and caveats: The authors considered diversity estimates from one million T cells to be underestimates.

Primed by a sample-barcoded 5' primer and a J-beta primer mix, a second PCR proceeded for 7 to 11 cycles. TCRdb independently ran MiXCR on the 5' RACE reads; one entry per CDR3 protein. The sample includes approximately 2,000,000 distinct CDR3 sequences, 39% of them seen just once. The CDR3 spans 15 residues. The V gene end was trimmed by 6 bases and the J gene end by 3 bases; junction bases not matched to a gene: 11. Germline CDR1 is SGHTA and CDR2 is FQGNSA. This clonotype showed up just once. Its cognate antigen is unknown. This TCR derives from a human donor in good health. The chain uses TRBV7-2 and TRBJ2-7; 7 nucleotides agree with TRBD1. The specimen was blood. The chain's CDR3 is CASSLTFPGGYEQYF. The CDR3 region has the DNA TGTGCCAGCAGTTTGACGTTCCCAGGGGGCTACGAGCAGTACTTC.